This entry describes one TCR beta chain. What it binds is unknown. This sample is part of a study of OX40 agonist ivuxolimab in advanced cancers. Study-wide points: At 0.1 to 3.0 mg/kg, clonal expansion of CD4+ and CD8+ blood T cells had occurred by week 6. Low normalized clonal expansion also occurred in some nonresponding patients.

Germline V gives CDR1 MNHNY, CDR2 SVGAGI (reference sequence). The germline V and J ends were trimmed by 5 bases and 5 bases, with 19 bases remaining between them. CDR3 length: 16 amino acids. The table came from immunoSEQ multiplex PCR; TCRdb's copy has only in-frame clones and leaves some out. The sample shows 68,000 or so clones, 80% to 85% of them seen only once. The sample here was CD4+ or CD8+ T cells sorted from blood, taken in a trial of the OX40 agonist ivuxolimab. The clonotype comes from an adult with an advanced solid tumor such as melanoma, head and neck, liver or kidney cancer. This chain connects TRBV6-6 to TRBJ2-1; D not resolved. The CDR3, as DNA: TGTGCCAGCAGTCGTAATGTATTTAACGCAGACAATGAGCAGTTCTTC. This encodes CASSRNVFNADNEQFF.